This TCR beta chain was sequenced for a study of blood T cells in healthy people across ages (dated by TCRdb to the mid-2010s). Background on the whole study: In model experiments, template switching captured about one uniquely barcoded TCR beta cDNA molecule for every two T cells. To avoid experimental bias, donors of different ages were spread randomly across the sequencing lanes. For two donors (one aged 18 to 29 and one aged 80 or older), the study analyzed two additional independent replicas of 1 million unique cDNA reads from the same blood draw. Age-related changes in TCR beta repertoire diversity were measured in the study by deep sequencing normalized with unique cDNA molecular identifiers. Four age groups were formed from the donors: young (average approximately 16 years), middle-aged (approximately 39), aged (62) and long-lived (around 80).

Results and caveats for the whole study, not just this receptor: Estimates of total diversity based on one million sequenced T cells were regarded as lower bounds and as underestimates. The percentage of naive T cells measured by flow cytometry correlated strongly with observed TCR beta diversity. Because profiling used bulk unsorted PBMCs, naive and antigen-experienced compartments could not be compared conclusively. As age increased, observed TCR beta diversity per million T cells dropped in a roughly linear way, and a significant reduction was already evident by age 40. Because donor CMV infection status was unknown, age-related changes in expanded clonotypes were potentially confounded. The long-lived group showed more naive CD4+ T cells, fewer expanded clones and increased TCR diversity than the aged group, suggesting age selection.

Library prep was done by 5' RACE. Sequenced on an Illumina HiSeq 2500. The second PCR ran for about 7 to 11 cycles and used a J-beta primer mix along with a sample-barcoded 5' primer. A template-switch 5' adaptor carrying 12 random nucleotides introduced a unique molecular identifier onto each TCR beta cDNA molecule. Each sample yielded at least 3 million CDR3-containing paired-end reads. All of the RNA was converted into first-strand cDNA using the Mint cDNA synthesis kit, with a TRBC-specific oligonucleotide serving as the primer. All cDNA was treated with uracil-DNA glycosylase and then went through a first 18-cycle PCR with the universal primers M1SS and BC2_uni_R. The published analysis was carried out like this. Normalization of each sample was performed by random selection of 1 million high-quality reads, each carrying a distinct molecular identifier. Instead of being binned into consensus sequences, reads that shared molecular identifiers were thrown out. MiTCR, run with a Q25 quality threshold and the strictest error-elimination algorithm, handled CDR3 identification, clonotype clustering and error correction. A nonparametric unseen species model with Euler transformation was used to estimate a lower bound on total TCR beta diversity. TCRdb trimmed public reads at Q25 via fastp, called clones via MiXCR and kept in-frame beta chains. Each CDR3 protein gets just one entry, which takes the most common genes and DNA from the rows behind it. None of the V and J calls come from the authors' own analysis; TCRdb made them. Here the sample has hundreds of thousands of distinct CDR3 sequences; 52% occur a single time. Together, the top ten hold roughly 13% of the sample.

Systemically healthy Caucasian individuals from Russia, 35 to 40 in total and aged about 6 to 90 years, were included as donors. Each donor gave about 10 milliliters of peripheral blood, drawn into EDTA-treated Vacutainer tubes. Ficoll-Paque density-gradient centrifugation was used to isolate PBMCs, with at least 6 million obtained per sample. Total RNA was extracted from PBMCs with Trizol reagent, with at least 5.5 micrograms obtained per sample. For every donor, flow cytometry on a PBMC aliquot measured the percentage of naive CD45RAhigh/CD27high T cells. Worth noting for this clonotype: What this receptor recognizes is not known. There are no base qualities to consult, and no much larger clone falls within one base.

This receptor was identified in an elderly woman in good health. The specimen sequenced was blood.

For the CDR3, the sequence is CASSGRDRGPSHEKLFF. Here is the DNA: TGTGCCAGCAGCGGCCGGGACAGGGGGCCATCGCATGAAAAACTGTTTTTT. The chain uses TRBV9 and TRBJ1-4, with 12 bases aligning to TRBD1. Sequences SGDLS (CDR1) and YYNGEE (CDR2) are obtained from the germline V gene. The CDR3 has 17 amino acids, counting the end cysteine and phenylalanine. The entry retains the CDR3 DNA only, 51 bases that are in frame from base 1. Trimming leaves V shorter by 3 bases and J shorter by 6 bases, with the junction holding 9 bases beyond the gene matches.